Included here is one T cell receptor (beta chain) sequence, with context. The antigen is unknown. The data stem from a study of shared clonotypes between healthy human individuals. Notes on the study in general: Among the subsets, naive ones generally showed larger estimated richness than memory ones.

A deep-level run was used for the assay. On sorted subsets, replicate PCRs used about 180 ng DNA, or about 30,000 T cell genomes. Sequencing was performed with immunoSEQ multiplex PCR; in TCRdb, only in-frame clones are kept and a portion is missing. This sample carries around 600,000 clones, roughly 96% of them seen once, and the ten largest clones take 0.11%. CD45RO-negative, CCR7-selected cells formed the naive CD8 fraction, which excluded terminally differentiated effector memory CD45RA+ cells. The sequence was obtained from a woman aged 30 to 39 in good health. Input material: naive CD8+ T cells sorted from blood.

The chain's CDR3 is CAILDRENIQYF. As DNA, the CDR3 is TGTGCCATCTTGGACAGGGAAAACATTCAGTACTTC. V and J are TRBV6-4 and TRBJ2-4; 8 bases align to TRBD1. CDR1 is MRHNA and CDR2 is SNTAGT in the germline V gene. The CDR3 runs to 12 residues. V lost 10 bases, J lost 5 bases, and 4 bases stayed unmatched.